This TCR beta chain was documented in a study of blood T cell repertoires in COVID-19. Study information: T cells, B-cell-depleted T cells, or PBMCs supplied cDNA or gDNA.

Method: immunoSEQ multiplex PCR; TCRdb's copy keeps in-frame clones and lacks some. The table has 150,000 to 200,000 clones, 80% seen once. Participants' own reports of clinical history determined their cohort assignment. Recovered status applied to Cohort 3 donors who had two consecutive negative PCRs. It also applied to those with clearance or with symptom resolution. CDR1 and CDR2 (germline): MNHEY, SVGAGI. Trimming took off 6 bases at V and 9 bases at J, with 13 bases between the two ends. The CDR3 extends over 12 amino acids. The sample comprised PBMCs or T cells enriched from blood (not recorded which). This chain uses TRBV6-5 with TRBJ2-3, with D unclear. The receptor was derived from a man in his forties who had recovered from COVID-19. The CDR3 loop is CASSSPGRTQYF. The CDR3 bases are TGTGCCAGCAGCTCCCCGGGTCGGACGCAGTATTTT.